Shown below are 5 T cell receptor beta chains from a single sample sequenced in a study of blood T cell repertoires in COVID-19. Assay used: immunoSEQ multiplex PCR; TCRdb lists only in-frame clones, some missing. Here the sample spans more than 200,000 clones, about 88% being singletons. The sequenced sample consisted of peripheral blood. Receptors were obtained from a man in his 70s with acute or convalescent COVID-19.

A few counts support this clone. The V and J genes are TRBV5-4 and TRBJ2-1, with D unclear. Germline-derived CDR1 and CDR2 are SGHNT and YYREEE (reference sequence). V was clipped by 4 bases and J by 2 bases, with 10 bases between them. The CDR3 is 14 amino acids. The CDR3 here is CASSLENPYNEQFF. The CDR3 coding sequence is TGTGCCAGCAGCCTCGAGAATCCCTACAATGAGCAGTTCTTC.

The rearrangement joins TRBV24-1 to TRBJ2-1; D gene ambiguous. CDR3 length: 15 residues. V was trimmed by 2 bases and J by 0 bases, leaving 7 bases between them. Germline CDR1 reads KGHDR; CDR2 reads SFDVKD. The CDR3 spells CATSDSQISYNEQFF. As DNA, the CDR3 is TGTGCCACCAGTGATTCCCAGATCTCCTACAATGAGCAGTTCTTC.

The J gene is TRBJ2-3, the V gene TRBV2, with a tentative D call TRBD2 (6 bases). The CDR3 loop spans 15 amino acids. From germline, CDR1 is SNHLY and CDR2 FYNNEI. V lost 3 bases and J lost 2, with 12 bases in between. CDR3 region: CASSDQGLFTDTQYF. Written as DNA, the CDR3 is TGTGCCAGCAGTGACCAGGGACTCTTCACAGATACGCAGTATTTT.

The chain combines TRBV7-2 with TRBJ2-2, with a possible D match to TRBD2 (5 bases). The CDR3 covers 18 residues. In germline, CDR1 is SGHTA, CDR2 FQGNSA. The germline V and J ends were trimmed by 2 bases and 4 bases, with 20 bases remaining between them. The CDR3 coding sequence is TGTGCCAGCAGCTTAAAGAGTTCTAGCCTCCTTGGCACCGGGGAGCTGTTTTTT. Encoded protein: CASSLKSSSLLGTGELFF.

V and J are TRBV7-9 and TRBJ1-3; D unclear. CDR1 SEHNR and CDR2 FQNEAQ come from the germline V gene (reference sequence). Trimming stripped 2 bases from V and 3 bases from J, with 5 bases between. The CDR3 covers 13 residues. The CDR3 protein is CASSLLVGNTIYF. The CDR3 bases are TGTGCCAGCAGCTTATTAGTTGGAAACACCATATATTTT.